This TCR beta chain was captured in a study of shared clonotypes between healthy human individuals. All donors were healthy HIV-negative adults lacking recent acute infections or vaccinations. The data were produced by immunoSEQ multiplex PCR, yet TCRdb's version contains in-frame clones alone and is incomplete. The sample lists fewer than 600,000 clones, roughly four fifths occurring once. V lost 7 bases and J lost 3, with 13 bases in between. Germline CDR1 and CDR2: SQVTM and ANQGSEA. The CDR3 spans 12 residues. This clone was counted a few times. The receptor was derived from a middle-aged woman in good health. Some clones in this sample may be carry-over from other donors' samples. The rearrangement joins TRBV29-1 to TRBJ2-7; no clear D gene. Sequenced: PBMCs. The CDR3 nucleotides are TGCAGCGCCCTAAGGACGGACTACGAGCAGTACTTC. Protein product: CSALRTDYEQYF.